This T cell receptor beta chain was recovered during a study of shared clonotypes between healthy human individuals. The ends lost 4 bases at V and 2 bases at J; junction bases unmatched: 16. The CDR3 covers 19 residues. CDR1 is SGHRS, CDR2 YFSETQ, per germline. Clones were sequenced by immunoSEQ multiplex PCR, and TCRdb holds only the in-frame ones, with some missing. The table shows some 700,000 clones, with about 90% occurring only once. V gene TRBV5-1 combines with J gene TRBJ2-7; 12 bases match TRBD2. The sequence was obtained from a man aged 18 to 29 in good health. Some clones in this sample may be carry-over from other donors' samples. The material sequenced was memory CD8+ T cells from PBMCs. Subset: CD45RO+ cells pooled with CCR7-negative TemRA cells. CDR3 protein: CASSDDGGLAGIPPYEQYF. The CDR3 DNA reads TGCGCCAGCAGCGACGACGGAGGACTAGCGGGAATTCCCCCCTACGAGCAGTACTTC.